The 9 T cell receptor beta chains presented below share a single source sample, sequenced in a study of T-cell memory formation after mild COVID-19. TCRdb redid the calling of the 5' RACE reads with MiXCR, one entry per CDR3 protein. The sample has some 190,000 distinct CDR3 sequences, approximately 20% seen once. Sequencing was done on a sample of PBMCs or a T cell subset sorted from them (not recorded which). The receptors originated from an adult woman who had mild COVID-19 (a few samples of this study predate the infection). Cell type and time point are not known.

This chain connects TRBV2 to TRBJ2-1; 9 bases align to TRBD2. Losses at the gene ends were 2 bases for V and 8 bases for J; bases not matched to a gene: 7. Germline CDR1 reads SNHLY; CDR2 reads FYNNEI. This CDR3 is 15 amino acids long. The CDR3 DNA is TGTGCCAGCAGTGAACGCGGGGGGGCGAGGTATGAGCAGTTCTTC. Translation: CASSERGGARYEQFF.

The V call is TRBV12-3 or TRBV12-4, the J call TRBJ2-3; TRBD1 might be the D (5 bases). V dropped 5 bases and J dropped 3 bases, with 12 bases sitting between them. This CDR3 comprises 14 residues. DNA of the CDR3: TGTGCCAGCAGTCCCCGTAAGGGGACAGATACGCAGTATTTT. This sequence encodes CASSPRKGTDTQYF.

This clonotype was seen only a few times. This chain links TRBV12-3 or TRBV12-4 with TRBJ2-5, with 10 bases fitting TRBD1. The CDR3 sequence is 15 residues long. The V and J ends lost 6 bases and 0 bases, in that order; junction bases with no gene match: 4. The CDR3 spells CASRRQGANQETQYF. CDR3 sequence (DNA): TGTGCCAGCAGAAGACAGGGGGCGAACCAAGAGACCCAGTACTTC.

V is TRBV18 and J is TRBJ2-1, with D maybe TRBD1 (5 bases). Germline CDR1 KGHSH, CDR2 LQKENI. The V end was cut by 3 bases, the J end by 4 bases, with 10 bases between. The CDR3 is 14 residues long. CDR3 amino acids: CASSPERGYNEQFF. The CDR3 nucleotides read TGTGCCAGCTCACCGGAAAGGGGATACAATGAGCAGTTCTTC.

The sample holds many counts of this clonotype. One end of the junction is discordant with germline, which a read error may explain. The chain joins TRBV5-1 to TRBJ2-5; 7 bases are shared with TRBD1. CDR1 is SGHRS, CDR2 YFSETQ, per germline. The CDR3 loop spans 11 amino acids. This CDR3 reads CASSLRGQLHF. CDR3 in DNA: TGCGCCAGCAGCTTGAGGGGACAGCTGCACTTC.

This chain joins TRBV7-3 and TRBJ1-6; no reliable D call. CDR1 and CDR2 from the germline V gene are SGHTA and FQGTGA. The CDR3 has 15 residues. With 4 bases removed from V and 14 bases from J, the gap between germline ends came to 21 bases. The CDR3 sequence is CASSSKARVVGSLHF. DNA of the CDR3: TGTGCCAGCAGCTCGAAGGCTCGTGTTGTTGGATCCCTCCACTTT.

This clonotype has only a few counts. The chain employs TRBV2 and TRBJ2-5, with D tentatively TRBD1 (5 bases). Trimming took off 8 bases at V and 2 bases at J, with 15 bases between the two ends. Germline CDR1 and CDR2: SNHLY and FYNNEI. The CDR3 spans 14 residues. Here the CDR3 reads CASVRRQPQETQYF. CDR3 coding DNA: TGTGCCAGCGTCAGGAGACAGCCACAAGAGACCCAGTACTTC.

This clonotype was found a few times. The chain couples TRBV6-5 to TRBJ2-5; D is unclear. The CDR3 sequence is 12 residues long. V gave up 7 bases and J gave up 2 bases, with 8 bases separating them. CDR1 is MNHEY and CDR2 is SVGAGI in the germline V gene. The CDR3 reads CASKGKQETQYF. CDR3 bases: TGTGCCAGCAAGGGTAAACAAGAGACCCAGTACTTC.

The chain combines TRBV12-3 or TRBV12-4 with TRBJ1-6; D is undetermined. The V end was cut by 5 bases, the J end by 1 base, with 12 bases between. This CDR3 is 16 amino acids long. CDR3 in DNA: TGTGCCAGCAGTGAACGGGAATTTTCCTATAATTCACCCCTCCACTTT. It is translated as CASSEREFSYNSPLHF.